This T cell receptor beta chain was sequenced during a study of blood T cell repertoires in COVID-19. Whole-study context: Researchers got acute and convalescent COVID-19 samples from the United States, Italy and Spain. PBMCs, B-cell-depleted T cells, or T cells were the source of the cDNA or gDNA that made up the material.

Original processing methods: Amplification from reference gene primers served as the basis for estimated nucleated cell counts. Method: immunoSEQ multiplex PCR; TCRdb's copy keeps in-frame clones and lacks some. V, J and clone size are those of that table, while D and trimming were read from the DNA. The table lists about 190,000 clones, more than 85% of them singletons. The trim removed 3 bases at V and 7 bases at J, leaving 8 bases unmatched. CDR1 and CDR2 (germline): SGHTS, YDEGEE. This CDR3 has 14 residues. Sequenced: peripheral blood. This clonotype originated in a man younger than 45 with acute or convalescent COVID-19. The chain combines TRBV5-8 with TRBJ2-7, with 9 bases that match TRBD1. Written as DNA, the CDR3 is TGTGCCAGCAGCTGGGACAGGGCTACGGGGGAGCAGTACTTC. This gives the protein CASSWDRATGEQYF.